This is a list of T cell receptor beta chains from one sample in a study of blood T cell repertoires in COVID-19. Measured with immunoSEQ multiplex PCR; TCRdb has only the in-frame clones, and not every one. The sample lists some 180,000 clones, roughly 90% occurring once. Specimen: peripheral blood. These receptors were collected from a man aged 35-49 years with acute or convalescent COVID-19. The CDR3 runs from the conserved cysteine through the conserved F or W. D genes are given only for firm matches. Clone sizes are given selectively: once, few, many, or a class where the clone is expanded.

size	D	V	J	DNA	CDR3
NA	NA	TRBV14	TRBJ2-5	TGTGCCAGCAGCACCCGCTTGGGGGGGGCAGAGACCCAGTACTTC	CASSTRLGGAETQYF
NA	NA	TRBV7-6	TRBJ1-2	TGTGCCAGCAGCCTACTAGGCTACACCTTC	CASSLLGYTF
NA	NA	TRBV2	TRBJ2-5	TGTGCCAGCAAGGAGCGTGAGGAGACCCAGTACTTC	CASKEREETQYF
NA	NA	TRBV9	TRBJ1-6	TGTGCCAGCAGCGTAGGAGCAGGTTGGAATTCACCCCTCCACTTT	CASSVGAGWNSPLHF
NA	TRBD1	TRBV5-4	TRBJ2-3	TGTGCCAGCAGCTTGCCAGGGGGCGCAGATACGCAGTATTTT	CASSLPGGADTQYF
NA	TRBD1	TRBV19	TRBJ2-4	TGTGCCAGTAGTATCCCCGGACAGGGGGTCGGGGCCAAAAACATTCAGTACTTC	CASSIPGQGVGAKNIQYF
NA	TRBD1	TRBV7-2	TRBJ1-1	TGTGCCAGCAGCTTGACAGGGCACACTGAAGCTTTCTTT	CASSLTGHTEAFF
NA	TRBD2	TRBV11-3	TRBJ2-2	TGTGCCAGCAGCCGGGGGACTAGCGGGAGGGAAGGGGAGCTGTTTTTT	CASSRGTSGREGELFF
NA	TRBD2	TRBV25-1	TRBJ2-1	TGTGCCCGCGGGGGCGGGTGCGGGGGGTTTTACAATGAGCAGTTCTTC	CARGGGCGGFYNEQFF
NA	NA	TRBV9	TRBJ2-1	TGTGCCAGCAGCTTAGAAGGACTCTCCGGGTATGAGCAGTTCTTC	CASSLEGLSGYEQFF
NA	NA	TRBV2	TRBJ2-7	TGTGCCAGCACAATAACCGCGTACGAGCAGTACTTC	CASTITAYEQYF
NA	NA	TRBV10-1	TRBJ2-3	TGCGCCAGCAGCGGGGTCCAGATAGGATCGCCTTATACGCAGTATTTT	CASSGVQIGSPYTQYF
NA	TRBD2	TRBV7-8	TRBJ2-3	TGTGCCAGCAGCTCACCCCGCTCGACGGGGGGACCCACAGATACGCAGTATTTT	CASSSPRSTGGPTDTQYF
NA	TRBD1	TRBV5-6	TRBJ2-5	TGTGCCAGCAGCGTGGGGACAGGGTTACAGACCCAGTACTTC	CASSVGTGLQTQYF
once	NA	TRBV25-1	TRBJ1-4	TGTGCCAGCAGTGATTCCGGTTGGGGGGAACTGTTTTTT	CASSDSGWGELFF